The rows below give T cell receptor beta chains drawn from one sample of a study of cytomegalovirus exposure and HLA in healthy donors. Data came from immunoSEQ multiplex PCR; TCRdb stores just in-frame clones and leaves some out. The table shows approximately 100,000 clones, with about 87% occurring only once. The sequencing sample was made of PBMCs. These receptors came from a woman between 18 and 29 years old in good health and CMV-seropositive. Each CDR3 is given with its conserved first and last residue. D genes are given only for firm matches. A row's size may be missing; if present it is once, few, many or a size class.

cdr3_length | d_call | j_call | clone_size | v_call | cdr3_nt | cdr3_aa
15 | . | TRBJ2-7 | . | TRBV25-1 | TGTGCCAGCAGTGAAAGTAGAACAGGGACGGACGAGCAGTACTTC | CASSESRTGTDEQYF
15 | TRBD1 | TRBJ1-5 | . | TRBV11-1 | TGTGCCAGCAGCCCCGGGACAGGGGGCAATCAGCCCCAGCATTTT | CASSPGTGGNQPQHF
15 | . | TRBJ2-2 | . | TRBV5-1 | TGCGCCAGCCGCCAGGGCCCTGCGAACACCGGGGAGCTGTTTTTT | CASRQGPANTGELFF
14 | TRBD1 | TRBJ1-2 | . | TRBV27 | TGTGCCAGCAGTTACAGGGGGCGCGACTATGGCTACACCTTC | CASSYRGRDYGYTF
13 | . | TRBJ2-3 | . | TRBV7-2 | TGTGCCAGCAGCACTGGGACATATGATACGCAGTATTTT | CASSTGTYDTQYF
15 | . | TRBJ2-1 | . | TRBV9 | TGTGCCAGCAGCTGGACTTCTAGCTCCTACAATGAGCAGTTCTTC | CASSWTSSSYNEQFF
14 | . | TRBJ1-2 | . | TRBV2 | TGTGCCACCTACAGCAGATTCTCTAACTATGGCTACACCTTC | CATYSRFSNYGYTF
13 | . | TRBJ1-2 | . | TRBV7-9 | TGTGCCAGCAGCCGATTGCGAGAAAATGGCTACACCTTC | CASSRLRENGYTF
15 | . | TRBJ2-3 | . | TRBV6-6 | TGTGCCAGCAGTTACCGGGGGGCGGTCACAGATACGCAGTATTTT | CASSYRGAVTDTQYF
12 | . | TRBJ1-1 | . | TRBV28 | TGTGCCAGCAGTTTCAGTATTACTGAAGCTTTCTTT | CASSFSITEAFF
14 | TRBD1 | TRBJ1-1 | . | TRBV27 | TGTGCCAGCAGTTTAGAAACAGGGGACACTGAAGCTTTCTTT | CASSLETGDTEAFF
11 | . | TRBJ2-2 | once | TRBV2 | TGTGCCAGCACAAGCGCCGGGGAGCTGTTTTTT | CASTSAGELFF
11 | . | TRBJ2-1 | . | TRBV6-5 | TGTGCCTCCGGGGTATACAATGAGCAGTTCTTC | CASGVYNEQFF
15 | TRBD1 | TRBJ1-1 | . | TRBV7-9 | TGTGCCAGCAGCCGACCAACAGGGGGGGTAACTGAAGCTTTCTTT | CASSRPTGGVTEAFF
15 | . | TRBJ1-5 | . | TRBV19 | TGTGCCAGTAGGAACAATAGGGGGAGCAATCAGCCCCAGCATTTT | CASRNNRGSNQPQHF
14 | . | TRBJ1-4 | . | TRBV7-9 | TGTGCCAGCAGGCGGGAAGAGAGTGGCGAAAAACTGTTTTTT | CASRREESGEKLFF
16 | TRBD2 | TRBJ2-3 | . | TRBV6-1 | TGTGCCAGCAGTGAAGAAGTTGGCGGGGGGTCAGATACGCAGTATTTT | CASSEEVGGGSDTQYF
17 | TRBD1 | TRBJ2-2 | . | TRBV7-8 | TGTGCCAGCAGCTTACTTCTTGGGACAGGGCACACCGGGGAGCTGTTTTTT | CASSLLLGTGHTGELFF
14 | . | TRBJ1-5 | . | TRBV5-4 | TGTGCCAGCAGCTTGGGAGGAGGGAACCAGCCCCAGCATTTT | CASSLGGGNQPQHF
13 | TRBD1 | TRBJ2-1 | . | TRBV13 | TGTGCCAGCAGCTCGGGGACAGGGGTTGAGCAGTTCTTC | CASSSGTGVEQFF
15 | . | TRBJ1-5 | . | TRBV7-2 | TGTGCCAGCAGCTTAGATAGCGGAGACTATCAGCCCCAGCATTTT | CASSLDSGDYQPQHF
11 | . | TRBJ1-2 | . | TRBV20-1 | TGCAGTGCTAGAGCAGGGGACGGCTACACCTTC | CSARAGDGYTF
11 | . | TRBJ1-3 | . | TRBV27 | TGTGCCAGCAGCCTAGGAAACACCATATATTTT | CASSLGNTIYF
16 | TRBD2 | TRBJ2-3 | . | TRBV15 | TGTGCCACCAGCAGCTCGCGGGGGGGCGGCACAGATACGCAGTATTTT | CATSSSRGGGTDTQYF
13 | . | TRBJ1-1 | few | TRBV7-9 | TGTGCCAGCAGCCCAGCGCTGAACACTGAAGCTTTCTTT | CASSPALNTEAFF